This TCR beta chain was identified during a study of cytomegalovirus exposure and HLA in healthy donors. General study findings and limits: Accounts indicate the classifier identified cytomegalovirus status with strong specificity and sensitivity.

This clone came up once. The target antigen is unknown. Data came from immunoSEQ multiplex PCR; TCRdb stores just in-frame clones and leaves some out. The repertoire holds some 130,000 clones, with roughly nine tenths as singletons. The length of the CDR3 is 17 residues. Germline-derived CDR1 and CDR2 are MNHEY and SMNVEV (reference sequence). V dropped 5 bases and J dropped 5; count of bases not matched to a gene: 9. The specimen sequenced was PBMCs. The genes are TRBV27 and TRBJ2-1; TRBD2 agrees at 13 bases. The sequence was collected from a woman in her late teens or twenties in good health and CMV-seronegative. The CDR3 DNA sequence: TGTGCCAGCAGTCTCGGACTAGCGGGAGAAGCGAACAATGAGCAGTTCTTC. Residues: CASSLGLAGEANNEQFF.